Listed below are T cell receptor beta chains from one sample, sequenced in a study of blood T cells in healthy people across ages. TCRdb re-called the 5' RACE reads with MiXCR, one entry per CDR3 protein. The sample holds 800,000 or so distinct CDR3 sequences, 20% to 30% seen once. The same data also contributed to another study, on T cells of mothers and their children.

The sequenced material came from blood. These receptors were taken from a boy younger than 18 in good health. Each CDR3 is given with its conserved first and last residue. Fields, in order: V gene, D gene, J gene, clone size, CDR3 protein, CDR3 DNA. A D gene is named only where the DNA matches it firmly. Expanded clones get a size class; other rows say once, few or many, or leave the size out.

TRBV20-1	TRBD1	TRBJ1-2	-	CSARPGTALYGYTF	TGCAGTGCTAGACCCGGGACAGCCCTATATGGCTACACCTTC
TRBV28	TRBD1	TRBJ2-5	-	CASSPQGVGTQYF	TGTGCCAGCAGTCCTCAGGGGGTGGGGACCCAGTACTTC
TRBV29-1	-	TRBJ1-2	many	CSVLIPAYGYTF	TGCAGTGTTCTAATCCCCGCCTATGGCTACACCTTC
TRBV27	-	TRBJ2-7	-	CASNLGRPKTYEQYF	TGTGCCAGCAACCTCGGGAGACCCAAAACCTACGAGCAGTACTTC
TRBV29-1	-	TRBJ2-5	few	CSVEVYGEETQYF	TGCAGCGTTGAAGTGTATGGGGAAGAGACCCAGTACTTC
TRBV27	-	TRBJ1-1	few	CASSLSNINTEAFF	TGTGCCAGCAGTTTATCAAATATCAACACTGAAGCTTTCTTT
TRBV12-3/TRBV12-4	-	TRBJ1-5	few	CASRGRDNQPQHF	TGTGCCAGCAGGGGACGGGACAATCAGCCCCAGCATTTT
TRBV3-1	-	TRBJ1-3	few	CASSQGQPRFSGNTIYF	TGTGCCAGCAGCCAAGGACAGCCGCGGTTCTCTGGAAACACCATATATTTT
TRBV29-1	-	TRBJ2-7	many	CSVGTGYEQYF	TGCAGCGTGGGGACTGGCTACGAGCAGTACTTC
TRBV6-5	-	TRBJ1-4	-	CASSCREPINEKLFF	TGTGCCAGCAGTTGCCGAGAGCCTATTAATGAAAAACTGTTTTTT
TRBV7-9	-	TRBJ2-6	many	CASSLSESGANVLTF	TGTGCCAGCAGCTTATCAGAGTCTGGGGCCAACGTCCTGACTTTC
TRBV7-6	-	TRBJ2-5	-	CASSLAVAREQYF	TGTGCCAGCAGCTTAGCGGTCGCCCGAGAGCAGTACTTC
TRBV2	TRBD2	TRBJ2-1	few	CASNREGPNEQFF	TGTGCCAGCAACCGGGAGGGCCCCAATGAGCAGTTCTTC
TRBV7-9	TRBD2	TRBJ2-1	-	CASSLVLVGGPSYNEQFF	TGTGCCAGCAGCTTAGTTCTAGTGGGAGGGCCCTCCTACAATGAGCAGTTCTTC
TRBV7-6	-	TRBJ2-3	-	CASSLYLTTQYF	TGTGCCAGCAGCTTATACCTAACAACGCAGTATTTT
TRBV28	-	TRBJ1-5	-	CASARFNQPQHF	TGTGCCAGCGCCCGCTTCAATCAGCCCCAGCATTTT
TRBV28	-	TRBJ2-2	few	CASSSAGKNTGELFF	TGTGCCAGCAGTTCGGCGGGCAAGAACACCGGGGAGCTGTTTTTT
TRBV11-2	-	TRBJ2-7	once	CASSWGKGATYEQYF	TGTGCCAGCAGCTGGGGAAAGGGAGCGACCTACGAGCAGTACTTC
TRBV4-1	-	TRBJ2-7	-	CASSQFEGNYEQYF	TGCGCCAGCAGCCAATTCGAAGGTAACTACGAGCAGTACTTC
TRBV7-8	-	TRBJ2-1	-	CASSLVGGFYNEQFF	TGTGCCAGCAGCTTAGTAGGGGGATTCTACAATGAGCAGTTCTTC
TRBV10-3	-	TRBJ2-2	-	CAISERLQGGGSGELFF	TGTGCCATCAGTGAGCGGTTACAGGGCGGGGGATCCGGGGAGCTGTTTTTT
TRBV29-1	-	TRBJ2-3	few	CRGPGTDTQYF	TGCAGAGGGCCCGGCACAGATACGCAGTATTTT
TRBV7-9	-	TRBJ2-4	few	CASRPVGGSDIQYF	TGTGCCAGCAGACCAGTCGGGGGTTCGGACATTCAGTACTTC
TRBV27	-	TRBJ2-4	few	CASSLLGYSASRANIQYF	TGTGCCAGCAGTTTACTGGGGTACTCGGCTAGCCGGGCCAACATTCAGTACTTC
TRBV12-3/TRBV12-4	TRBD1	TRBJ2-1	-	CASRSRTLGTGRGNEEFF	TGTGCCAGCAGATCAAGGACCCTAGGGACAGGGAGAGGCAATGAGGAGTTCTTC
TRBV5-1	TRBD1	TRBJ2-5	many	CASSSGTTGVTQYF	TGCGCCAGCAGCTCCGGGACAACAGGGGTAACCCAGTACTTC
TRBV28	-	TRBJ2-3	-	CASSAARADTQYF	TGTGCCAGCAGCGCAGCGCGCGCAGATACGCAGTATTTT
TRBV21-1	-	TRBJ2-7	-	CASSKARPGTGLGEQYF	TGTGCCAGCAGCAAAGCGCGACCCGGGACAGGGTTAGGCGAGCAGTACTTC
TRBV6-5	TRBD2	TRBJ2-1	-	CASIYSGGLAGNEQFF	TGTGCCAGCATTTACTCGGGGGGACTAGCGGGCAATGAGCAGTTCTTC
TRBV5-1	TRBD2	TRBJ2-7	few	CASSPGGSAYEQYF	TGCGCCAGCAGCCCCGGGGGGTCAGCCTACGAGCAGTACTTC
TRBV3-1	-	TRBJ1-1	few	CASSRPRSGSAEAFF	TGTGCCAGCAGCCGGCCGCGCTCTGGTAGCGCTGAAGCTTTCTTT
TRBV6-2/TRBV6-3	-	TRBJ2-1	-	CASSYSLNNEQFF	TGTGCCAGCAGTTATTCCCTTAACAATGAGCAGTTCTTC
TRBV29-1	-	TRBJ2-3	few	CSVGKSTDTQYF	TGCAGCGTGGGGAAAAGCACAGATACGCAGTATTTT
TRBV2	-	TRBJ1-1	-	CASSRTSGVGTEAFF	TGTGCCAGCAGTAGGACTTCAGGGGTCGGCACTGAAGCTTTCTTT
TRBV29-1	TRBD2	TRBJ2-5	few	CSAEGLAEETQYF	TGCAGCGCTGAGGGACTAGCTGAAGAGACCCAGTACTTC
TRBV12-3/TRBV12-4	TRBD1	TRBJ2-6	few	CASRSGTAHSGANVLTF	TGTGCCAGCAGATCAGGGACAGCCCACTCTGGGGCCAACGTCCTGACTTTC
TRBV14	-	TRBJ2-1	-	CASSQGGGQFF	TGTGCCAGCAGCCAAGGGGGCGGGCAGTTCTTC
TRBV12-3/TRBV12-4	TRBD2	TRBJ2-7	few	CASSTAGGYEQYF	TGTGCCAGCAGTACGGCGGGGGGGTACGAGCAGTACTTC
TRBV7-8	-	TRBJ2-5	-	CAILSRGQETQYF	TGTGCCATCTTATCTAGAGGACAAGAGACCCAGTACTTC
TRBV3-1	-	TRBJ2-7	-	CASSQGGFRYEQYF	TGTGCCAGCAGCCAAGGAGGGTTCAGGTACGAGCAGTACTTC
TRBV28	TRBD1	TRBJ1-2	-	CASESLGDRADGYTF	TGTGCCAGCGAATCCCTAGGGGACAGGGCAGATGGCTACACCTTC
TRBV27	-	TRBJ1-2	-	CASSSIPRTEDYNYGYTF	TGTGCCAGCAGTTCCATACCCAGGACGGAAGATTATAACTATGGCTACACCTTC
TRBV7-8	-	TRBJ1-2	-	CASFNSGEDYGYTF	TGTGCCAGCTTTAATTCAGGGGAGGACTATGGCTACACCTTC